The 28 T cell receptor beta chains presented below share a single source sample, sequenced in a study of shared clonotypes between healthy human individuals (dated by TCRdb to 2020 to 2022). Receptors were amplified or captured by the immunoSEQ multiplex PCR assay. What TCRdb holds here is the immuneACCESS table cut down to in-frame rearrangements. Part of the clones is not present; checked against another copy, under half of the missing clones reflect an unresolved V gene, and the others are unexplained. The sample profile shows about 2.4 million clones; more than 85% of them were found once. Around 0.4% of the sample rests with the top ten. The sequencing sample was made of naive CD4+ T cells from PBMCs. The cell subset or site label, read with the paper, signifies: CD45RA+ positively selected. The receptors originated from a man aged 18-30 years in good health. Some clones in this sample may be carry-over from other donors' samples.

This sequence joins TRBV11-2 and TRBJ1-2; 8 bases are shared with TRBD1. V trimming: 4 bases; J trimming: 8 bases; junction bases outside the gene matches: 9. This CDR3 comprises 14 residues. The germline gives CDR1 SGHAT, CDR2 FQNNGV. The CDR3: CASSSRTGYWGYTF. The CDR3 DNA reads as TGTGCCAGCAGCTCCAGGACAGGGTATTGGGGCTACACCTTC.

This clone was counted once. This chain's CDR3 is CASSVLANVLTF. CDR3 DNA sequence: TGTGCCAGCAGCGTTTTGGCCAACGTCCTGACTTTC. The chain recombines TRBV9 with TRBJ2-6; no clear D gene. V lost 2 bases and J lost 6, with 3 bases in between. From germline, CDR1 is SGDLS and CDR2 YYNGEE. The CDR3 sequence is 12 residues long.

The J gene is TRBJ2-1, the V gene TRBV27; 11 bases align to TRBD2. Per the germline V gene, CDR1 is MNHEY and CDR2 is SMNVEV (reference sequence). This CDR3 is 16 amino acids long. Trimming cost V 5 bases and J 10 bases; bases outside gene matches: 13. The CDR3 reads CASSPRGLAVPREQFF. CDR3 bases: TGTGCCAGCAGTCCGAGGGGACTAGCGGTCCCCAGGGAGCAGTTCTTC.

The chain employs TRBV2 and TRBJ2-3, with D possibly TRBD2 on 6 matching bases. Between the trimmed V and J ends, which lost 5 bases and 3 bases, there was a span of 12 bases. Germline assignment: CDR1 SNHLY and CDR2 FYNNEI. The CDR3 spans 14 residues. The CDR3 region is CASSRASGTDTQYF. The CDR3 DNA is TGTGCCAGCAGTAGGGCCAGCGGGACAGATACGCAGTATTTT.

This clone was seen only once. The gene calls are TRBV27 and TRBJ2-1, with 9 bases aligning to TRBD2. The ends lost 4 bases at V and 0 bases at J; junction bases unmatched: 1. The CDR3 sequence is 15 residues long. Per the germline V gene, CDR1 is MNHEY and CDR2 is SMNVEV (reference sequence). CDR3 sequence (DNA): TGTGCCAGCAGTTATAGCGGGAGCTCCTACAATGAGCAGTTCTTC. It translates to CASSYSGSSYNEQFF.

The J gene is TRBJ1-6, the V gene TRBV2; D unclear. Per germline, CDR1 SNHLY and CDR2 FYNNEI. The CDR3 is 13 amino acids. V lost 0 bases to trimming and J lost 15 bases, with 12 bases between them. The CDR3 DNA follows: TGTGCCAGCAGTGAAGCAGGAGGGTTAGTCCTCCACTTT. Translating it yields CASSEAGGLVLHF.

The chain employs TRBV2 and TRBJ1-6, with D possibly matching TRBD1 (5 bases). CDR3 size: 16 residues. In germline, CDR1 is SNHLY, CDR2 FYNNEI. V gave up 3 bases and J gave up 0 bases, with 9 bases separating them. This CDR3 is CASSDRGSSYNSPLHF. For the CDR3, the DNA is TGTGCCAGCAGTGATCGGGGGAGCTCCTATAATTCACCCCTCCACTTT.

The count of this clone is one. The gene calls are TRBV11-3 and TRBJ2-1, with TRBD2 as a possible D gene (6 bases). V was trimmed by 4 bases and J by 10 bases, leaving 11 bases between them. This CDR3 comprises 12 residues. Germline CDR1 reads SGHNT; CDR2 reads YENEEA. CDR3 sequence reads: CASSSGTGEQFF. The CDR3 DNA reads TGTGCCAGCAGCTCCGGGACTGGAGAGCAGTTCTTC. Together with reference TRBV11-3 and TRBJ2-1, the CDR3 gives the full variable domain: EAGVVQSPRYKIIEKKQPVAFWCNPISGHNTLYWYLQNLGQGPELLIRYENEEAVDDSQLPKDRFSAERLKGVDSTLKIQPAELGDSAVYLCASSSGTGEQFFGPGTRLTVL.

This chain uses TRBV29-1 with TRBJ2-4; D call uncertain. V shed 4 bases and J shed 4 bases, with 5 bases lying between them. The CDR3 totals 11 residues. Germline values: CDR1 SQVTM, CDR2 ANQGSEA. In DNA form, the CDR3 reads TGCAGCGTTGTTCCGAAAAACATTCAGTACTTC. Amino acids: CSVVPKNIQYF.

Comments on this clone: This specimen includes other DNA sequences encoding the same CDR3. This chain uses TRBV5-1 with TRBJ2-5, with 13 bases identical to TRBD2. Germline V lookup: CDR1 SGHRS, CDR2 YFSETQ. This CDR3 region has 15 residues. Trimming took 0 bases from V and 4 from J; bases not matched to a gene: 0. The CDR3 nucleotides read TGCGCCAGCAGCTTGGGACTAGCGGGAGGAGAGACCCAGTACTTC. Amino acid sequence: CASSLGLAGGETQYF.

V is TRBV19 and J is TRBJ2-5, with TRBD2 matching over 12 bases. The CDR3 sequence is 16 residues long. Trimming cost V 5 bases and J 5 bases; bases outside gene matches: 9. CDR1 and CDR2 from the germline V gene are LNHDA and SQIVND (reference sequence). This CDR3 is CASSPLAGGPGETQYF. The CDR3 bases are TGTGCCAGTAGTCCCCTAGCGGGAGGGCCCGGGGAGACCCAGTACTTC. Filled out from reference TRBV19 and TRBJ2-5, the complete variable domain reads DGGITQSPKYLFRKEGQNVTLSCEQNLNHDAMYWYRQDPGQGLRLIYYSQIVNDFQKGDIAEGYSVSREKKESFPLTVTSAQKNPTAFYLCASSPLAGGPGETQYFGPGTRLLVL.

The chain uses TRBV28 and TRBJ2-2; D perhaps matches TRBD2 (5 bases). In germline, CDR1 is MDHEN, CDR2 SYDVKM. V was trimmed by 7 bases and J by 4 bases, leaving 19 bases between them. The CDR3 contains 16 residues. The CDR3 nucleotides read TGTGCCAGCAACCTATGGTCGGGGTCGGGCACCGGGGAGCTGTTTTTT. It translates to CASNLWSGSGTGELFF.

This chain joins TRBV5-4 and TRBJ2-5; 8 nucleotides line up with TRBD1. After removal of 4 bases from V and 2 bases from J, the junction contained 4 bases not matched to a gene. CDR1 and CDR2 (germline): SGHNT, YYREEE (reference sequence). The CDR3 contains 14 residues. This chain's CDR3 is CASSPRQGQETQYF. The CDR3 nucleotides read TGTGCCAGCAGCCCCCGACAGGGGCAAGAGACCCAGTACTTC.

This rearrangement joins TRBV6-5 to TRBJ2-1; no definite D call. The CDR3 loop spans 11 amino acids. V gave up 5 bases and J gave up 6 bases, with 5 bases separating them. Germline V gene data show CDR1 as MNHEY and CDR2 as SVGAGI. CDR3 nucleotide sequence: TGTGCCAGCAGTAATCCCAATGAGCAGTTCTTC. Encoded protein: CASSNPNEQFF.

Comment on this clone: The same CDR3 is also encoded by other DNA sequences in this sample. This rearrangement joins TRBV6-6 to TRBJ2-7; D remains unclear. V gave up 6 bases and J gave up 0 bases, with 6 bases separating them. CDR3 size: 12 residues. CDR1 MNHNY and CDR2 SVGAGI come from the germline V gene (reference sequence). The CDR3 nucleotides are TGTGCCAGCAGGGCCAGCTCCTACGAGCAGTACTTC. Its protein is CASRASSYEQYF.

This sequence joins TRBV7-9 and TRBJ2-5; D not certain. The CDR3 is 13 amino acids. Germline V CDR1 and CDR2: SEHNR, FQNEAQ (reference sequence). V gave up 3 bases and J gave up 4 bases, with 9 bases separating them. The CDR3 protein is CASSFSTLETQYF. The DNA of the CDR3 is TGTGCCAGCAGCTTTTCCACTCTAGAGACCCAGTACTTC.

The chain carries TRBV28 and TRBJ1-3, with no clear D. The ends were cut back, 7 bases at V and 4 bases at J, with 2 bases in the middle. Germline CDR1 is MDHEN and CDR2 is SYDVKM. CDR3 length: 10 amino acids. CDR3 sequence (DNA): TGTGCCAGCATGGGAAACACCATATATTTT. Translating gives CASMGNTIYF.

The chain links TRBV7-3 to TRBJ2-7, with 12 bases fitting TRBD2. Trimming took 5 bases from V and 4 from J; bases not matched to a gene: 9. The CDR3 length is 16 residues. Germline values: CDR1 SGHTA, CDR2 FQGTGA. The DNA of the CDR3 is TGTGCCAGCAGCCTCACTAGCGGGAGGAGTTTGTACGAGCAGTACTTC. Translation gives CASSLTSGRSLYEQYF.

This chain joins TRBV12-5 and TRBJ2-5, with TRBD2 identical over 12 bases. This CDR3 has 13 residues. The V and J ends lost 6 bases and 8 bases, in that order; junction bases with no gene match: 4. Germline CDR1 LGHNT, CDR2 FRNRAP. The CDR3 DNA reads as TGTGCTAGTGGGCTAGCGGGAGGGCTAACCCAGTACTTC. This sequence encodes CASGLAGGLTQYF.

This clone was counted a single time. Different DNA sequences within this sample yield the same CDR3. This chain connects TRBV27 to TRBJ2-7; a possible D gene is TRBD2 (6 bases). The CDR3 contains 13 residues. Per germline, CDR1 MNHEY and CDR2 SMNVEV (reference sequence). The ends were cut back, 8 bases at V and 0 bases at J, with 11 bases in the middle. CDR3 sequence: CASSPGSSYEQYF. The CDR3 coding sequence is TGTGCCAGCTCACCCGGGAGCTCCTACGAGCAGTACTTC.

The CDR3 DNA reads as TGTGCCAGCAGTTACCGACAGGGGAATGGCTACACCTTC. Translated: CASSYRQGNGYTF. The chain links TRBV6-5 to TRBJ1-2; 8 positions match TRBD1. V gave up 2 bases and J gave up 6 bases; unmatched junction bases: 2. The germline gives CDR1 MNHEY, CDR2 SVGAGI. The CDR3 is 13 residues long.

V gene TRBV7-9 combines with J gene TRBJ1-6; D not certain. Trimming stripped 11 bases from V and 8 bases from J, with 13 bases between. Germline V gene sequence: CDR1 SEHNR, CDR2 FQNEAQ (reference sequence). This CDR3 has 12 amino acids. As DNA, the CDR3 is TGTGCCTCGTACTCTTCCGATTCACCCCTCCACTTT. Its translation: CASYSSDSPLHF.

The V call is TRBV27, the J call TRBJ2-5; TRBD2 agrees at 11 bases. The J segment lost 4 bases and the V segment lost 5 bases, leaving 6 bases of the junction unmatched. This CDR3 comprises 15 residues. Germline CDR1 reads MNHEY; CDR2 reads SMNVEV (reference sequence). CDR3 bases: TGTGCCAGCAGTGCCCGACTAGCGGGACCAGAGACCCAGTACTTC. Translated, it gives CASSARLAGPETQYF.

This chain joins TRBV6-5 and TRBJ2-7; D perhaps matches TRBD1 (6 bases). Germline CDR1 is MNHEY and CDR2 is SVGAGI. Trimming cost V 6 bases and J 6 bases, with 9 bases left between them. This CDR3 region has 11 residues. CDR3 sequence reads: CASRRDIEQYF. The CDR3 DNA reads TGTGCCAGCAGACGGGACATCGAGCAGTACTTC.

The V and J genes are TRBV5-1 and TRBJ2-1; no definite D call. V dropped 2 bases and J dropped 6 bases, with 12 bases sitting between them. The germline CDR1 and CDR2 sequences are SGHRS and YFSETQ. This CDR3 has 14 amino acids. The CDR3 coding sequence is TGCGCCAGCAGCTTTTCGCCGGGTTCCAATGAGCAGTTCTTC. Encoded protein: CASSFSPGSNEQFF.

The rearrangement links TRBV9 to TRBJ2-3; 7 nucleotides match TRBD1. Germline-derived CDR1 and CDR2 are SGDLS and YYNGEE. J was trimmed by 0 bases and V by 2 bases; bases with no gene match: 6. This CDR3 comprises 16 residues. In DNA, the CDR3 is TGTGCCAGCAGCGTTACCGGGACAGTGAGCACAGATACGCAGTATTTT. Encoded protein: CASSVTGTVSTDTQYF.

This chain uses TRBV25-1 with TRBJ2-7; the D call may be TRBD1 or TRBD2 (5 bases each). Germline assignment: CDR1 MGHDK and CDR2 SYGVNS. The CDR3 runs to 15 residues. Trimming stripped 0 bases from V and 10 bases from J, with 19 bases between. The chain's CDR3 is CASSEYVGDHMPQYF. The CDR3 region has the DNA TGTGCCAGCAGTGAATATGTCGGGGACCATATGCCTCAGTACTTC.

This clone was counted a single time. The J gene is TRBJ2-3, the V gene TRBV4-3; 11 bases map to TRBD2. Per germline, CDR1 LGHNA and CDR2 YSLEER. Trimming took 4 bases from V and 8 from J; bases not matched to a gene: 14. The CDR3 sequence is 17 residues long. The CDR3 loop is CASSPRSGRALGPTQYF. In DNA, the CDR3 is TGCGCCAGCAGCCCGCGTAGCGGGAGGGCCCTTGGGCCTACGCAGTATTTT.